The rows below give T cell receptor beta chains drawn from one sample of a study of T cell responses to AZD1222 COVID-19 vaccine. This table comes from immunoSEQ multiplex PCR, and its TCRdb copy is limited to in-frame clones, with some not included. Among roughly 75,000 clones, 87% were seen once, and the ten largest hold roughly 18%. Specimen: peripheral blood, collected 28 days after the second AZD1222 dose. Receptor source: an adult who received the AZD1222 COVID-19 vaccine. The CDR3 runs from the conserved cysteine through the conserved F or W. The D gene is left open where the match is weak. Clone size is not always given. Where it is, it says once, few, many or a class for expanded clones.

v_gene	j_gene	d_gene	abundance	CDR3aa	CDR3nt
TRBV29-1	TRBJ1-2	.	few	CSVESGANYGYTF	TGCAGCGTTGAATCCGGAGCTAACTATGGCTACACCTTC
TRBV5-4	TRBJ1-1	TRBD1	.	CASSPGTGELEAFF	TGTGCCAGCAGCCCGGGGACAGGTGAACTAGAAGCTTTCTTT
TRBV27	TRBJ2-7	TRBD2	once	CASSSAGTSYHEQYF	TGTGCCAGCAGTTCGGCCGGGACTAGCTACCACGAGCAGTACTTC
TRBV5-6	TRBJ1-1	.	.	CASSLVQGGTEAFF	TGTGCCAGCAGCTTGGTACAGGGCGGCACTGAAGCTTTCTTT
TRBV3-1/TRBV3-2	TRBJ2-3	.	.	CASSRDPTNTDTQYF	TGTGCCAGCAGCAGAGACCCGACAAACACAGATACGCAGTATTTT
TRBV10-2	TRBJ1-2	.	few	CASSESDSPYGYTF	TGCGCCAGCAGTGAATCGGACAGCCCCTATGGCTACACCTTC
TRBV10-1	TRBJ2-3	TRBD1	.	CASSDHGQGQDTQYF	TGCGCCAGCAGTGACCATGGACAGGGGCAGGATACGCAGTATTTT
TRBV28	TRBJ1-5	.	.	CASLLGGASYQPQHF	TGTGCCAGCCTCCTGGGAGGGGCGTCGTATCAGCCCCAGCATTTT
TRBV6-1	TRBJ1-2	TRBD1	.	CASSEIGQGIYGYTF	TGTGCCAGCAGTGAAATAGGACAGGGAATTTATGGCTACACCTTC
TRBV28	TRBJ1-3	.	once	CASSLSLASGNTIYF	TGTGCCAGCAGCCTGAGTTTGGCCTCTGGAAACACCATATATTTT
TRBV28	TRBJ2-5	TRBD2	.	CASGGGSVETQYF	TGTGCCAGCGGGGGGGGGTCGGTGGAGACCCAGTACTTC
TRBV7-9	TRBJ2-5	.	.	CASSSDYQETQYF	TGTGCCAGCAGCTCTGACTATCAAGAGACCCAGTACTTC
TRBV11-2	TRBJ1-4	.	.	CASSLEGRLNEKLFF	TGTGCCAGCAGCTTAGAGGGACGGCTTAATGAAAAACTGTTTTTT
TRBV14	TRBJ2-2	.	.	CASSPRGDTGELFF	TGTGCCAGCAGCCCCCGTGGGGACACCGGGGAGCTGTTTTTT
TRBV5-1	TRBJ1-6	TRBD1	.	CASSNGTGFNSPLHF	TGCGCCAGCAGCAATGGGACAGGGTTTAATTCACCCCTCCACTTT
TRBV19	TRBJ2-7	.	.	CASTRGGPARDEQYF	TGTGCCAGTACCCGAGGGGGTCCAGCGCGTGACGAGCAGTACTTC
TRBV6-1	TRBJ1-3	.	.	CASSERPAGNTIYF	TGTGCCAGCAGTGAACGACCCGCTGGAAACACCATATATTTT
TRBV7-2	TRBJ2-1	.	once	CASAKTPWASDEQFF	TGTGCCAGCGCCAAAACGCCCTGGGCATCCGATGAGCAGTTCTTC
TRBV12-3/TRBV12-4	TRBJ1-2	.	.	CASSYRVTRYTF	TGTGCCAGCAGTTACAGGGTAACCCGCTACACCTTC
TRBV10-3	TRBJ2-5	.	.	CAISVGFQETQYF	TGTGCCATCAGTGTCGGCTTCCAAGAGACCCAGTACTTC
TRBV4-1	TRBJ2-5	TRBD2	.	CASSRGLAGGETQYF	TGCGCCAGCAGTCGGGGGCTAGCGGGGGGAGAGACCCAGTACTTC
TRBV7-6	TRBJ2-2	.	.	CASRGSSGELFF	TGTGCCAGCAGGGGGTCGAGCGGGGAGCTGTTTTTT
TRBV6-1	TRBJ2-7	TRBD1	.	CASSEAHGTGVGEQYF	TGTGCCAGCAGTGAAGCCCACGGGACAGGGGTAGGGGAGCAGTACTTC
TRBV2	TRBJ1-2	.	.	CASRTDSGGGYTF	TGTGCCAGCAGGACGGACAGTGGCGGCGGCTACACCTTC
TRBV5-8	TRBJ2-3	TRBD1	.	CATSRRDRDMADTQYF	TGTGCCACTTCCCGGCGGGACAGGGATATGGCAGATACGCAGTATTTT